This entry lists 9 T cell receptor beta chains sequenced from one sample in a study of blood T cell repertoires in COVID-19. The assay was immunoSEQ multiplex PCR, and TCRdb's table has in-frame clones only and misses some. The data contain roughly 130,000 clones, 80% to 90% of them singletons. The sample consisted of peripheral blood. These receptors were taken from a man aged 40-49 years with acute or convalescent COVID-19.

V usage is TRBV18 and J usage is TRBJ1-6; D perhaps matches TRBD1 (5 bases). Germline lookup yields CDR1 KGHSH and CDR2 LQKENI. V lost 6 bases and J lost 7, with 16 bases in between. The CDR3 spans 15 residues. CDR3 DNA sequence: TGTGCCAGCTCCACCTCAACGGCAGGGAATTCACCCCTCCACTTT. Protein: CASSTSTAGNSPLHF.

V usage is TRBV5-1 and J usage is TRBJ1-3, with TRBD1 matching over 8 bases. CDR3 size: 17 residues. The germline CDR1 and CDR2 sequences are SGHRS and YFSETQ. J lost 0 bases, V lost 2 bases, and 7 bases had no gene match. The CDR3: CASSLRTGTTSGNTIYF. The CDR3 coding sequence is TGCGCCAGCAGCTTACGGACAGGGACGACCTCTGGAAACACCATATATTTT.

The chain couples TRBV3-1 (or the pseudogene TRBV3-2) to TRBJ1-1; D not resolved. The germline V and J ends were trimmed by 4 bases and 4 bases, with 13 bases remaining between them. Per the germline V gene, CDR1 is LGHDT and CDR2 is YNNKEL (reference sequence). The CDR3 totals 14 residues. CDR3 sequence: CASSPLGRITEAFF. The CDR3 DNA follows: TGTGCCAGCAGCCCTCTGGGGAGGATCACTGAAGCTTTCTTT.

The chain employs TRBV7-6 and TRBJ2-1; 10 bases are a match to TRBD2. The trim removed 5 bases at V and 5 bases at J, leaving 9 bases unmatched. CDR3 length: 16 residues. CDR1 and CDR2 from the germline V gene are SGHVS and FNYEAQ. CDR3 nucleotide sequence: TGTGCCAGCAGCCTCAAAGCGGGGGGGCTGGACAATGAGCAGTTCTTC. It codes for CASSLKAGGLDNEQFF. Full variable domain (outside the CDR3, taken from reference TRBV7-6 and TRBJ2-1): GAGVSQSPRYKVTKRGQDVALRCDPISGHVSLYWYRQALGQGPEFLTYFNYEAQQDKSGLPNDRFSAERPEGSISTLTIQRTEQRDSAMYRCASSLKAGGLDNEQFFGPGTRLTVL.

This chain connects TRBV9 to TRBJ2-5, with a tentative D call TRBD2 (5 bases). From germline, CDR1 is SGDLS and CDR2 YYNGEE. V lost 3 bases and J lost 9, with 18 bases in between. The CDR3 has 14 residues. The DNA of the CDR3 is TGTGCCAGCAGCGGGGAGAGCGGTTTGAGGGCCCAGTACTTC. Translated, it gives CASSGESGLRAQYF.

V is TRBV19 and J is TRBJ2-7; 7 positions match TRBD2. V shed 5 bases, J shed 4 bases, and the junction held 11 bases outside the gene matches. The germline gives CDR1 LNHDA, CDR2 SQIVND (reference sequence). The CDR3 covers 15 residues. The CDR3 DNA follows: TGTGCCAGTAGTCTCAGGCCCGGGGGGAATTACGAGCAGTACTTC. This gives the protein CASSLRPGGNYEQYF.

The chain employs TRBV4-3 and TRBJ1-4; 9 bases map to TRBD1. CDR3 size: 17 residues. The V gene end was trimmed by 0 bases and the J gene end by 5 bases; junction bases not matched to a gene: 7. Germline CDR1 LGHNA, CDR2 YSLEER. CDR3 sequence (DNA): TGCGCCAGCAGCCAAGATGCCAGAGGACAGGGGAATGAAAAACTGTTTTTT. It translates to CASSQDARGQGNEKLFF.

The chain carries TRBV6-1 and TRBJ2-3; no definite D call. V was shortened by 2 bases and J by 3 bases, with 6 bases between the two germline ends. Germline assignment: CDR1 MNHNS and CDR2 SASEGT. There are 13 residues in the CDR3. The CDR3 DNA sequence: TGTGCCAGCAGTGAAATAGTAACAGATACGCAGTATTTT. This encodes CASSEIVTDTQYF.

The V and J genes are TRBV27 and TRBJ1-5; the D is unclear. V lost 6 bases and J lost 0, with 9 bases in between. The CDR3 is made up of 14 amino acids. Germline V lookup: CDR1 MNHEY, CDR2 SMNVEV (reference sequence). The CDR3 spells CASSLRFSNQPQHF. DNA of the CDR3: TGTGCCAGCAGCCTACGATTTAGCAATCAGCCCCAGCATTTT.